The entry that follows covers one TCR beta chain sequence. This clone's antigen is unknown. No per-base quality is available; no much larger clone lies one base away. The collaborating institutions used their own protocols to collect whole blood in K2EDTA tubes. Collaborator samples were shipped for TCRbeta analysis as frozen whole blood, isolated PBMCs, or DNA extracted from either sample type. This record belongs to a study of blood T cell repertoires in COVID-19 (dated by TCRdb to about 2020). Background on the whole study: The collaborator samples originated in the United States, Italy and Spain and spanned the acute and convalescent phases of COVID-19. Deeply sampled blood TCRbeta repertoires from subjects exposed to, actively infected with, or recovered from COVID-19 were included in the dataset. The material from the prospective study consisted of cDNA or gDNA derived from T cells, B-cell-depleted T cells, or PBMCs. The repertoires were released in a freely available public database intended as a resource for research on the immune response to SARS-CoV-2. Sample metadata almost always included a de-identified subject ID, COVID-19 status, age in years and sex. Where HLA class I and class II types were available, the types were taken from metadata supplied by the sample provider, not from assay-based typing. The samples were drawn from the first 160 participants of the ongoing ImmuneRACE study and from more than 1,000 subjects provided by 6 global collaborators.

Results and caveats for the whole study, not just this receptor: The amount of clinical and demographic metadata varied by source and participant and was provided uncurated.

The immunoSEQ Assay, a bias-controlled multiplex PCR, was used to amplify TCRbeta CDR3 regions from genomic DNA. Under the source paper's analysis protocol: Nucleated cell counts per sample were estimated from amplification of reference gene primers within the assay. Sequence reads were collapsed and filtered to measure the absolute abundance of every unique TCRbeta CDR3 rearrangement. For each sample, productive Simpson clonality was calculated as the square root of Simpson's diversity index over productive rearrangements. TCRdb obtained this table from immuneACCESS and retained in-frame rearrangements with V and J assigned. These tables miss some clones; where compared with another copy, unresolved V genes account for less than half of the shortfall, and the remainder is unexplained. The V and J calls and the clone size are those of that table, but D and trimming were determined from the DNA. This sample lists some 380,000 clones; 81% were detected once. Under 1.2% of the sample is taken by the ten largest.

The sample was peripheral blood. The sequence was obtained from a human donor with acute or convalescent COVID-19. The donor label of this sample is uncertain.

The CDR3 loop reads CASSEARGVGEAFF. The DNA is as follows: TGTGCCAGTAGTGAGGCACGGGGAGTCGGTGAAGCTTTCTTT. This chain is built from TRBV19 and TRBJ1-1; no confident D gene assignment can be made. Between the V and J ends, shortened by 5 bases and 7 bases respectively, the junction contains 17 bases. CDR1 and CDR2 are drawn from the germline V gene (reference sequence): LNHDA, SQIVND. The CDR3 covers 14 residues, taking in both the cysteine and the phenylalanine. CDR3 DNA only is kept here, 42 bases in frame from base 1.